This TCR beta chain was identified during a study of spatial heterogeneity in lung cancer. Study context: Strongly correlated with TCR transcript counts in tumor regions was a T cell module score, which was a transcriptional module score calculated from matched bulk RNA-seq. Overall study results and limits: Tumor mutation counts were tracked by expanded intratumoral alpha and beta TCR counts.

The time point was: sample taken at primary tumor resection. The donors were 72 patients with non-small cell lung cancer that was early-stage and untreated. Germline loops: CDR1 MNHEY, CDR2 SVGEGT. The CDR3 consists of 14 residues. V dropped 5 bases and J dropped 8 bases, with 17 bases sitting between them. TCRdb reprocessed the 5' RACE reads with MiXCR, giving one entry per CDR3 protein. This table holds approximately 9,700 distinct CDR3 sequences, 12% found once. This clonotype came up many times. The antigen remains undetermined. The sequence was obtained from a male donor with early-stage non-small cell lung cancer. The chain joins TRBV6-2 or TRBV6-3 to TRBJ2-3; D not resolved. The input for sequencing was lung tumor tissue, taken at surgery. The CDR3 DNA is TGTGCCAGCAGTCACGGGTCTCCCTTGAGTACGCAGTATTTT. This codes for CASSHGSPLSTQYF.